A selection of T cell receptor beta chains follows, all from one sample in a study of response to subunit inactivated influenza vaccine. A single record per CDR3 protein comes from TCRdb applying MiXCR to the RT-PCR reads. The data show hundreds of thousands of distinct CDR3 sequences, 14% seen once. The starting material was PBMCs from blood, obtained about 14 days before vaccination. The origin of the receptors is a man in his fifties or sixties who received an inactivated influenza vaccine. Both conserved end residues are part of each CDR3. D genes are given only for firm matches. Not all rows give a size; the values are once, few, many and, for expanded clones, a class.

v_gene: TRBV5-1
abundance: -
d_gene: TRBD2
j_gene: TRBJ2-3
CDR3nt: TGCGCCAGCAGCTTACTAGCGGGAGATCCAGATACGCAGTATTTT
CDR3aa: CASSLLAGDPDTQYF

v_gene: TRBV6-2/TRBV6-3
abundance: -
d_gene: TRBD2
j_gene: TRBJ2-1
CDR3nt: TGTGCCAGCTACCACGGGGCGGGAGGGTACAATGAGCAGTTCTTC
CDR3aa: CASYHGAGGYNEQFF

v_gene: TRBV29-1
abundance: -
d_gene: TRBD2
j_gene: TRBJ2-1
CDR3nt: TGCAGCGTTGAATGGAGACTAGCGGGGGTCAATGAGCAGTTCTTC
CDR3aa: CSVEWRLAGVNEQFF

v_gene: TRBV15
abundance: once
d_gene: TRBD2
j_gene: TRBJ2-5
CDR3nt: TGTGCCACCAGCAGAGAACGACTAGCCGAGGAGACCCAGTACTTC
CDR3aa: CATSRERLAEETQYF

v_gene: TRBV20-1
abundance: -
d_gene: -
j_gene: TRBJ2-7
CDR3nt: TGCAGTGCTACCCTGATGGTGACCTACGAGCAGTACTTC
CDR3aa: CSATLMVTYEQYF

v_gene: TRBV5-1
abundance: -
d_gene: -
j_gene: TRBJ2-2
CDR3nt: TGCGCCAGCAGCCCCTCAAGCTCTGCCGGGGAGCTGTTTTTT
CDR3aa: CASSPSSSAGELFF

v_gene: TRBV5-1
abundance: few
d_gene: TRBD2
j_gene: TRBJ2-7
CDR3nt: TGCGCCAGCAGCTTGGTCGGCGGGAGAACGGGGGGCTACGAGCAGTACTTC
CDR3aa: CASSLVGGRTGGYEQYF

v_gene: TRBV29-1
abundance: once
d_gene: -
j_gene: TRBJ2-7
CDR3nt: TGCAGCGTTGGGGGCCGACTCTCCTACGAGCAGTACTTC
CDR3aa: CSVGGRLSYEQYF

v_gene: TRBV4-2
abundance: many
d_gene: TRBD1
j_gene: TRBJ1-3
CDR3nt: TGTGCCAGCAGCCGAACAGGGGTCTCTGGAAACACCATATATTTT
CDR3aa: CASSRTGVSGNTIYF

v_gene: TRBV10-3
abundance: -
d_gene: -
j_gene: TRBJ1-5
CDR3nt: TGTGCCACCACAAAGGCGGGGGGAAAAGACTCGAATCAGCCCCAGCATTTT
CDR3aa: CATTKAGGKDSNQPQHF

v_gene: TRBV29-1
abundance: -
d_gene: -
j_gene: TRBJ2-3
CDR3nt: TGCAGCGTCCTGGACAGATTCACAGATACGCAGTATTTT
CDR3aa: CSVLDRFTDTQYF

v_gene: TRBV7-9
abundance: few
d_gene: -
j_gene: TRBJ2-1
CDR3nt: TGTGCCAGCCGCTGGGACGACCCCTACAATGAGCAGTTCTTC
CDR3aa: CASRWDDPYNEQFF

v_gene: TRBV13
abundance: -
d_gene: TRBD1
j_gene: TRBJ2-3
CDR3nt: TGTGCCAGCAGCTCGCGGACAGGGGAAGATACGCAGTATTTT
CDR3aa: CASSSRTGEDTQYF

v_gene: TRBV20-1
abundance: few
d_gene: -
j_gene: TRBJ2-2
CDR3nt: TGCAGTGCTAGAGAGGGGTCCCGGGAGCTGTTTTTT
CDR3aa: CSAREGSRELFF

v_gene: TRBV27
abundance: once
d_gene: TRBD2
j_gene: TRBJ2-1
CDR3nt: TGTGCCAGCAAGGAATATAGCGGGGGGGCAAATGAGCAGTTCTTC
CDR3aa: CASKEYSGGANEQFF

v_gene: TRBV29-1
abundance: many
d_gene: TRBD2
j_gene: TRBJ2-7
CDR3nt: TGCAGCGTTGGACTAGCGGGAGGAACCTACTACGAGCAGTACTTC
CDR3aa: CSVGLAGGTYYEQYF

v_gene: TRBV5-1
abundance: -
d_gene: TRBD2
j_gene: TRBJ2-1
CDR3nt: TGCGCCAGCAGCTTGGTATCCGGACTAGCCTACAATGAGCAGTTCTTC
CDR3aa: CASSLVSGLAYNEQFF

v_gene: TRBV20-1
abundance: many
d_gene: TRBD2
j_gene: TRBJ2-2
CDR3nt: TGCAGTGCTAGAGCGAGCGGGGGGACGAACACCGGGGAGCTGTTTTTT
CDR3aa: CSARASGGTNTGELFF

v_gene: TRBV14
abundance: many
d_gene: TRBD1
j_gene: TRBJ2-7
CDR3nt: TGTGCCAGCAGCCAACAAAGGACAGGGAACCACGAGCAGTACTTC
CDR3aa: CASSQQRTGNHEQYF

v_gene: TRBV6-1
abundance: -
d_gene: -
j_gene: TRBJ2-7
CDR3nt: TGTGCCAGCAGTGAAGTGATTACCTACGAGCAGTACTTC
CDR3aa: CASSEVITYEQYF

v_gene: TRBV24-1
abundance: few
d_gene: TRBD1
j_gene: TRBJ2-5
CDR3nt: TGTGCCGTTTCTGACTCCGGGACAGTCCAAGAGACCCAGTACTTC
CDR3aa: CAVSDSGTVQETQYF

v_gene: TRBV25-1
abundance: few
d_gene: TRBD2
j_gene: TRBJ2-7
CDR3nt: TGTGCCAGCAGTAAGGGACTAGCGGCCAGAACCTACGAGCAGTACTTC
CDR3aa: CASSKGLAARTYEQYF

v_gene: TRBV7-9
abundance: -
d_gene: TRBD2
j_gene: TRBJ2-2
CDR3nt: TGTGCCAGCAGCCCCCCGGCTAGCGGGACCACCGGGGAGCTGTTTTTT
CDR3aa: CASSPPASGTTGELFF

v_gene: TRBV7-2
abundance: -
d_gene: TRBD2
j_gene: TRBJ2-1
CDR3nt: TGTGCCAGCAGCTTAGTGGGGACTAGCGGGAGAGATGAGCAGTTCTTC
CDR3aa: CASSLVGTSGRDEQFF

v_gene: TRBV29-1
abundance: few
d_gene: -
j_gene: TRBJ2-3
CDR3nt: TGCAGCGCCCAGGGTACAACAGATACGCAGTATTTT
CDR3aa: CSAQGTTDTQYF

v_gene: TRBV5-1
abundance: few
d_gene: TRBD2
j_gene: TRBJ2-3
CDR3nt: TGCGCCAGCACCCAGGGTAGCGGGAGTGGCACAGATACGCAGTATTTT
CDR3aa: CASTQGSGSGTDTQYF

v_gene: TRBV20-1
abundance: -
d_gene: TRBD2
j_gene: TRBJ2-3
CDR3nt: TGCAGTGCCACGACCGGGACTAGGTTCCCAGATACGCAGTATTTT
CDR3aa: CSATTGTRFPDTQYF

v_gene: TRBV19
abundance: -
d_gene: -
j_gene: TRBJ2-3
CDR3nt: TGTGCCAGTAGTCGACGGGGTGTGGATACGCAGTATTTT
CDR3aa: CASSRRGVDTQYF

v_gene: TRBV11-2
abundance: -
d_gene: TRBD1
j_gene: TRBJ1-4
CDR3nt: TGTGCCAGCAGCTGGGCAGGGGGAGGCGAAAAACTGTTTTTT
CDR3aa: CASSWAGGGEKLFF

v_gene: TRBV4-2
abundance: -
d_gene: -
j_gene: TRBJ1-1
CDR3nt: TGTGCCAGCAGCCAAGCGGGGGCACACACTGAAGCTTTCTTT
CDR3aa: CASSQAGAHTEAFF

v_gene: TRBV7-2
abundance: few
d_gene: TRBD1
j_gene: TRBJ1-4
CDR3nt: TGTGCCAGCAGCCCTAGACAGGGACCTAATGAAAAACTGTTTTTT
CDR3aa: CASSPRQGPNEKLFF

v_gene: TRBV6-5
abundance: many
d_gene: -
j_gene: TRBJ1-6
CDR3nt: TGTGCCAGCAGTTACGCCGGGACGGGCGGAGGTTCACCCCTCCACTTT
CDR3aa: CASSYAGTGGGSPLHF

v_gene: TRBV24-1
abundance: -
d_gene: -
j_gene: TRBJ2-1
CDR3nt: TGTGCCACCAGTGGGGGAGGAGGGGGCGAGGGTGAGCAGTTCTTC
CDR3aa: CATSGGGGGEGEQFF

v_gene: TRBV29-1
abundance: -
d_gene: TRBD1
j_gene: TRBJ1-2
CDR3nt: TGCAGCGCCCTAACAGGGGATTATGGCTACACCTTC
CDR3aa: CSALTGDYGYTF

v_gene: TRBV29-1
abundance: few
d_gene: TRBD2
j_gene: TRBJ2-2
CDR3nt: TGCAGCGTTGGGACTAGCGGGAGGGCCGGGGAGCTGTTTTTT
CDR3aa: CSVGTSGRAGELFF

v_gene: TRBV5-1
abundance: few
d_gene: TRBD1
j_gene: TRBJ2-7
CDR3nt: TGCGCCAGCAGCCTTAGGGACAGGGGGACTGGCGAGCAGTACTTC
CDR3aa: CASSLRDRGTGEQYF

v_gene: TRBV18
abundance: many
d_gene: -
j_gene: TRBJ2-6
CDR3nt: TGTGCCAGCTCAGTAGGCCGTAACGTCCTGACTTTC
CDR3aa: CASSVGRNVLTF

v_gene: TRBV23-1
abundance: -
d_gene: TRBD1
j_gene: TRBJ2-2
CDR3nt: TGCGCCAGCAGGACAGGGGGCCCCCCCGGGGAGCTGTTTTTT
CDR3aa: CASRTGGPPGELFF

v_gene: TRBV4-3
abundance: many
d_gene: -
j_gene: TRBJ2-2
CDR3nt: TGCGCCAGCAGCCAAGATGCGGGGACCGGGGAGCTGTTTTTT
CDR3aa: CASSQDAGTGELFF

v_gene: TRBV6-1
abundance: -
d_gene: -
j_gene: TRBJ1-3
CDR3nt: TGTGCCAGCAGACCTCGGACGCAGAGCTCTGGAAACACCATATATTTT
CDR3aa: CASRPRTQSSGNTIYF

v_gene: TRBV6-2/TRBV6-3
abundance: -
d_gene: TRBD1
j_gene: TRBJ1-5
CDR3nt: TGTGCCAGCAGTTACTACAGGGGTTCGTATAAGCCCCAGCATTTT
CDR3aa: CASSYYRGSYKPQHF

v_gene: TRBV6-5
abundance: many
d_gene: TRBD1
j_gene: TRBJ1-1
CDR3nt: TGTGCCAGCAGTTCTATGCGACAGGGTAGTACCGGTGGCACTGAAGCTTTCTTT
CDR3aa: CASSSMRQGSTGGTEAFF

v_gene: TRBV3-1
abundance: -
d_gene: TRBD2
j_gene: TRBJ2-5
CDR3nt: TGTGCCAGCAGCCCCTCCGGAGCGGGGGGACAAGAGACCCAGTACTTC
CDR3aa: CASSPSGAGGQETQYF

v_gene: TRBV5-1
abundance: few
d_gene: -
j_gene: TRBJ2-7
CDR3nt: TGCGCCAGCAGCCTCGGAGGTTTTTCCTCCTACGAGCAGTACTTC
CDR3aa: CASSLGGFSSYEQYF

v_gene: TRBV4-2
abundance: -
d_gene: -
j_gene: TRBJ2-3
CDR3nt: TGTGCCAGCAGCCAAGACAACCGCCAGGGGAGGACAGATACGCAGTATTTT
CDR3aa: CASSQDNRQGRTDTQYF

v_gene: TRBV7-9
abundance: -
d_gene: -
j_gene: TRBJ1-4
CDR3nt: TGTGCCAGCAGCCTTACTACCGGGACATTGTTTTTT
CDR3aa: CASSLTTGTLFF

v_gene: TRBV6-1
abundance: few
d_gene: TRBD1
j_gene: TRBJ2-3
CDR3nt: TGTGCCAGCAAGACAGGGGTTGCCACAGATACGCAGTATTTT
CDR3aa: CASKTGVATDTQYF

v_gene: TRBV5-6
abundance: many
d_gene: TRBD1
j_gene: TRBJ1-2
CDR3nt: TGTGCCAGCAGCTTAGCCGGGACAGGGTTTGGATCATATGGCTACACCTTC
CDR3aa: CASSLAGTGFGSYGYTF

v_gene: TRBV27
abundance: -
d_gene: -
j_gene: TRBJ1-3
CDR3nt: TGTGCCAGCAGTTTGCGGGGCTCTCCGTTCAACTCTGGAAACACCATATATTTT
CDR3aa: CASSLRGSPFNSGNTIYF

v_gene: TRBV6-5
abundance: once
d_gene: TRBD1
j_gene: TRBJ2-1
CDR3nt: TGTGCCAGCAGTTACCAGACAGGGGCGCGGTACAATGAGCAGTTCTTC
CDR3aa: CASSYQTGARYNEQFF

v_gene: TRBV5-1
abundance: few
d_gene: -
j_gene: TRBJ1-1
CDR3nt: TGCGCCAGCAGCTTGGCCCCGGGCACAGCGGGCACTGAAGCTTTCTTT
CDR3aa: CASSLAPGTAGTEAFF

v_gene: TRBV4-3
abundance: few
d_gene: TRBD1
j_gene: TRBJ2-7
CDR3nt: TGCGCCAGCAGCCAAGATGGACAGGGACCCACCTACGAGCAGTACTTC
CDR3aa: CASSQDGQGPTYEQYF

v_gene: TRBV28
abundance: few
d_gene: -
j_gene: TRBJ2-2
CDR3nt: TGTGCCAGCAGTTCCGCTCCTACTACTGGGGAGCTGTTTTTT
CDR3aa: CASSSAPTTGELFF

v_gene: TRBV12-3/TRBV12-4
abundance: -
d_gene: TRBD2
j_gene: TRBJ2-5
CDR3nt: TGTGCCAGCAGTCCGACTAGCGGGCTCCAAGAGACCCAGTACTTC
CDR3aa: CASSPTSGLQETQYF

v_gene: TRBV20-1
abundance: -
d_gene: -
j_gene: TRBJ1-1
CDR3nt: TGCAGTGCTAGAGTCGGGGGGCCGAGCACTGAAGCTTTCTTT
CDR3aa: CSARVGGPSTEAFF

v_gene: TRBV2
abundance: -
d_gene: -
j_gene: TRBJ2-7
CDR3nt: TGTGCCAGCAGGGTGTTCTCCTACGAGAAGTACTTC
CDR3aa: CASRVFSYEKYF

v_gene: TRBV12-3/TRBV12-4
abundance: -
d_gene: -
j_gene: TRBJ1-5
CDR3nt: TGTGCCAGCAGTCCTTTCGGGAATCAGCCCCAGCATTTT
CDR3aa: CASSPFGNQPQHF

v_gene: TRBV27
abundance: many
d_gene: TRBD1
j_gene: TRBJ1-2
CDR3nt: TGTGCCAGCAGTTTATCCTACAGGGGGCCTGGCTACACCTTC
CDR3aa: CASSLSYRGPGYTF